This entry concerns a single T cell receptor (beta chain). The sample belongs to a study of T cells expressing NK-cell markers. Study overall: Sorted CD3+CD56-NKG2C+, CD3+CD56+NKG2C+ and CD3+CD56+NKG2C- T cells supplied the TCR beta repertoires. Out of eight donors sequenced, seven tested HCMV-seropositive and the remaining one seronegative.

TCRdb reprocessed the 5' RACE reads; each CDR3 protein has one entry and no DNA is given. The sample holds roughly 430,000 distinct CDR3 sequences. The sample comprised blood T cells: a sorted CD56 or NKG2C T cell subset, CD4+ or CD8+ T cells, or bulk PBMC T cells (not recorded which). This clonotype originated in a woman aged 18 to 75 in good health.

CDR3 in amino acids: CASSLREGGEQFF. The chain uses TRBV7-3 and TRBJ2-1; TCRdb gives TRBD2 as the D gene, but with no DNA this cannot be confirmed. This CDR3 comprises 13 residues. CDR1 is SGHTA, CDR2 FQGTGA, per germline.